One sample yielded the 2 T cell receptor beta chains listed below, sequenced in a study of blood T cell repertoires in COVID-19 (dated by TCRdb to the early 2020s). The library was produced with the immunoSEQ multiplex PCR assay. The immuneACCESS repertoire file appears here via TCRdb, limited to in-frame rearrangements. These files lack a portion of the clones; in checked studies, under half of the deficit traces to unresolved V genes, and the cause of the others is not known. The sample has 50,000 to 70,000 clones on record, around two thirds of them singletons. The top ten clonotypes cover approximately 50% of the sample. The sample comprised PBMCs or T cells enriched from blood (not recorded which). Every receptor here comes from a woman aged 55-70 years who had been exposed to COVID-19.

The sample holds one count of this clone. V usage is TRBV6-5 and J usage is TRBJ1-2; 10 bases fit TRBD1. Per the germline V gene, CDR1 is MNHEY and CDR2 is SVGAGI. V was clipped by 4 bases and J by 10 bases; unmatched bases: 12. The CDR3 extends over 15 amino acids. The CDR3 DNA reads as TGTGCCAGCAGTTTAGGGGGACAGGGGCAGGCGGTCTACACCTTC. As protein: CASSLGGQGQAVYTF.

The chain joins TRBV30 to TRBJ1-1; possible D gene TRBD1, 5 bases. The V end lost 1 base, the J end lost 10 bases, and 25 bases lay between the germline ends. CDR1 and CDR2 from the germline V gene are GTSNPN and SVGIG (reference sequence). The CDR3 is 16 residues long. The CDR3 DNA sequence: TGTGCCTGGAGTGGCCGTCCAGGCGGGGCTGCGGCGCGAGCTTTCTTT. This codes for CAWSGRPGGAAARAFF.